This T cell receptor (beta chain) was identified during a study of human T cells and chemical hapten exposure. Study observations and caveats: Having alopecia, donors may respond immunologically unlike healthy people.

CDR3 length equals 16 residues. Trimming took off 3 bases at V and 5 bases at J, with 19 bases between the two ends. In germline, CDR1 is MDHEN, CDR2 SYDVKM. Time point in this sample: patch test 1, 2 weeks after DPC sensitization. Treatment denoted: therapeutic diphenylcyclopropenone sensitization with weekly scalp DPC. Sample donors consisted of patients with alopecia, aged 18 to 70 years, who were suitable for DPC. Unfractionated whole blood yielded the extracted total RNA. Authors' data handling: Samples contained a median of 95,638 TCRs, with a range of roughly 23,224 to 700,000. A single record per CDR3 protein comes from TCRdb applying MiXCR to the RACE reads. These V and J calls are TCRdb output, not the study's own analysis. This table holds more than 70,000 distinct CDR3 sequences, 12% found once. Details on this clonotype: Its antigen is currently unknown.

This TCR derives from a woman aged 55-69 years with alopecia areata. Some clones in this sample may be carry-over from other donors' samples. Source: whole blood, taken in connection with sensitization to the hapten diphenylcyclopropenone (DPC). This rearrangement joins TRBV28 to TRBJ1-2; D is possibly TRBD1 (6 bases). The CDR3 here is CASSFPQVMTGYGYTF. The CDR3, as DNA: TGTGCCAGCAGTTTCCCTCAAGTTATGACAGGATATGGCTACACCTTC.